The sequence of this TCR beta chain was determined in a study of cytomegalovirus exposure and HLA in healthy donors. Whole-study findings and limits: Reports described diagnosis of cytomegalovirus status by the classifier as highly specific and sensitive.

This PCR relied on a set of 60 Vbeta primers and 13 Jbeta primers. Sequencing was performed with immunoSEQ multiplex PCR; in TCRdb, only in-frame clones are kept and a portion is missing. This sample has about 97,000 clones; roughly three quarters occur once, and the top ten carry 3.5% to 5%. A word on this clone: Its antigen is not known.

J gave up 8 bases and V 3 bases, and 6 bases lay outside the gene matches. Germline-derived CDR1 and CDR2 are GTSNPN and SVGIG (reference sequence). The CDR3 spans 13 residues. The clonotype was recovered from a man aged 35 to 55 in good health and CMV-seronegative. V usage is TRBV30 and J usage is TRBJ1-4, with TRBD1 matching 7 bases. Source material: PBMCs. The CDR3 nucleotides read TGTGCCTGGAGGGCAGGGGGTAAGGAAAAACTGTTTTTT. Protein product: CAWRAGGKEKLFF.